The clone carrying this TCR beta chain appeared a few times. What it recognizes is unknown. CDR3 length: 18 residues. Germline trimming cut 3 bases from V and 1 base from J; bases unmatched to any gene: 9. Germline V gene lookup returns CDR1 LGHNA and CDR2 YSLEER. This specimen comes from a study of blood T cells in healthy people across ages. Sample-barcoded 5' priming and a J-beta primer mix drove a second PCR of about 6 to 12 cycles. TCRdb itself ran the 5' RACE reads through MiXCR, one entry per CDR3 protein. The table includes about 1.4 million distinct CDR3 sequences, roughly 59% detected once. Whole-study results and caveats: Measured against age, TCR beta diversity per million T cells decreased in a roughly linear manner. Percentage of naive T cells showed a strong correlation with TCR beta diversity.

Healthy individuals of Caucasian origin from Russia, aged about 6 to 100, served as donors. Extraction yielded at least 5 micrograms of total RNA per sample. The receptor was derived from a man aged 18 to 35 in good health. J is TRBJ2-6 and V is TRBV4-3, with 7 nucleotides matching TRBD1. The sequencing input was blood. CDR3 sequence: CASSQKTGFYSGANVLTF. The CDR3 DNA is TGCGCCAGCAGCCAGAAGACAGGGTTTTATTCTGGGGCCAACGTCCTGACTTTC.